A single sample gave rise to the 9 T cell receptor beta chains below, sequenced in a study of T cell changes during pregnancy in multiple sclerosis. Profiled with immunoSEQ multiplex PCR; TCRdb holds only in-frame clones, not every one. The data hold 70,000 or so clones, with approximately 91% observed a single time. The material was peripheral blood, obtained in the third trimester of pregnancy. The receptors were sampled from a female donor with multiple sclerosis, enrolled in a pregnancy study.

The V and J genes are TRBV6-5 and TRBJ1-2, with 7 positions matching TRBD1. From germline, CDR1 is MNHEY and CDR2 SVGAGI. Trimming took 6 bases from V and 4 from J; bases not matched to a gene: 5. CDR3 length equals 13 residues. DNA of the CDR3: TGTGCCAGCAGGAGGGGGCATGGCTATGGCTACACCTTC. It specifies CASRRGHGYGYTF.

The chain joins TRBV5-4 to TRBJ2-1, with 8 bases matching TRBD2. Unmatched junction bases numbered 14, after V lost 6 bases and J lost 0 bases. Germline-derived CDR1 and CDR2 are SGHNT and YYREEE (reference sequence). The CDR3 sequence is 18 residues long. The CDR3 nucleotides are TGTGCCAGCATCCCCCCCGGACTAGCCCATAGCTCCTACAATGAGCAGTTCTTC. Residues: CASIPPGLAHSSYNEQFF.

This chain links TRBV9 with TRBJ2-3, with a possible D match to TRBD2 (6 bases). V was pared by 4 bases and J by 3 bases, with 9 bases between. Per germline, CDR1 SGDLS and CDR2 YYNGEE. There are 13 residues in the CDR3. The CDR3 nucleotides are TGTGCCAGCAGCCCTGGGACTACAGATACGCAGTATTTT. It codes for CASSPGTTDTQYF.

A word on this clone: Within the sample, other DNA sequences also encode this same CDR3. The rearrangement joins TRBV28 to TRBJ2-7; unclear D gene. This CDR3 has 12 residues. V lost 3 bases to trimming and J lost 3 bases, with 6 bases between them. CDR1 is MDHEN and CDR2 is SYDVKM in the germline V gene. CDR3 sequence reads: CASSFQNYEQYF. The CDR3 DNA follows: TGTGCCAGCAGTTTCCAAAACTACGAGCAGTACTTC.

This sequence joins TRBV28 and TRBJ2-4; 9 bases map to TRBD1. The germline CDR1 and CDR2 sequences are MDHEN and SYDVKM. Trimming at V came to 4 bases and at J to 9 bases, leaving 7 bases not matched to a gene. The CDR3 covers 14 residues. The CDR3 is CASSSPQDRGIQYF. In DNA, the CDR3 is TGTGCCAGCAGTTCTCCCCAGGACAGGGGCATTCAGTACTTC.

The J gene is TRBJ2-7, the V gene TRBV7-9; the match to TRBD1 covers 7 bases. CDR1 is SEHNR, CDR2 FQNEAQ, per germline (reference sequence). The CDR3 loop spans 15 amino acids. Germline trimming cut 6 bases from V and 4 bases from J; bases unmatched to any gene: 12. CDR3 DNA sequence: TGTGCCAGCAGTTCTGGCCTCGGGACAGAATACGAGCAGTACTTC. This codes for CASSSGLGTEYEQYF.

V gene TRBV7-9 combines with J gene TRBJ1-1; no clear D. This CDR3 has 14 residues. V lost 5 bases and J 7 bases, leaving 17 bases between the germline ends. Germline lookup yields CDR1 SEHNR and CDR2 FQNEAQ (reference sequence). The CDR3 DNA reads TGTGCCAGCAGCGCAGATGGAGACGGATTTGAAGCTTTCTTT. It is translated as CASSADGDGFEAFF.

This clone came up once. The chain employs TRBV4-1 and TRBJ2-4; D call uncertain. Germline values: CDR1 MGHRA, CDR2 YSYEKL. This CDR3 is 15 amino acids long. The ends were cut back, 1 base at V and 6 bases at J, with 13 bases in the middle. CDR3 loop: CASSQVRAGSNIQYF. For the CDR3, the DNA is TGCGCCAGCAGCCAAGTTCGTGCAGGCTCAAACATTCAGTACTTC.

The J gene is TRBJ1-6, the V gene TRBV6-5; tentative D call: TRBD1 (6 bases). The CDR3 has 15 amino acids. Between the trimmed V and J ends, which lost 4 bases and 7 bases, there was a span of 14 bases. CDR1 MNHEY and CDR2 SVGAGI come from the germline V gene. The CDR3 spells CASSLGGGWNSPLHF. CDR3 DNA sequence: TGTGCCAGCAGTTTAGGGGGTGGCTGGAATTCACCCCTCCACTTT.